A selection of T cell receptor beta chains follows, all from one sample in a study of blood T cell repertoires in COVID-19. Here immunoSEQ multiplex PCR was the method, and the copy in TCRdb shows in-frame clones only, minus some. The profile shows around 140,000 clones, roughly 80% of them singletons. The sample was PBMCs or T cells enriched from blood (not recorded which). The receptors come from a man aged 40-50 years with acute COVID-19. Both conserved end residues are part of each CDR3. A D gene is named only where the DNA matches it firmly. The size field is filled for only some rows; it gives once, few, many or a size class.

abundance	d_gene	v_gene	j_gene	CDR3aa	CDR3nt
.	.	TRBV9	TRBJ2-7	CDSQREACHEQYF	TGTGACTCCCAGAGGGAGGCTTGCCACGAGCAGTACTTC
.	.	TRBV5-8	TRBJ1-1	CATFRYSF	TGTGCCACCTTTAGGTACAGCTTT
.	.	TRBV27	TRBJ2-3	CASSPSVTDTQYF	TGTGCCAGCAGCCCGAGTGTCACAGATACGCAGTATTTT
.	.	TRBV5-1	TRBJ1-3	CASSLDNSGNTIYF	TGCGCCAGCAGCTTGGACAACTCTGGAAACACCATATATTTT
.	TRBD2	TRBV3-1/TRBV3-2	TRBJ2-5	CASSPRLAGYQETQYF	TGTGCCAGCAGCCCCCGACTAGCGGGGTACCAAGAGACCCAGTACTTC
once	TRBD1	TRBV9	TRBJ1-1	CATSRGTGVTEAFF	TGTGCCACAAGCAGGGGGACAGGGGTAACTGAAGCTTTCTTT
few	.	TRBV2	TRBJ2-5	CASSGQGLETQYF	TGTGCCAGCAGCGGGCAGGGGTTAGAGACCCAGTACTTC
.	TRBD1	TRBV7-8	TRBJ2-7	CASSNSGTGIYEQYF	TGTGCCAGCAGCAACTCCGGGACAGGGATCTACGAGCAGTACTTC
.	TRBD2	TRBV30	TRBJ2-2	CAWSVRGGPDTGELFF	TGTGCCTGGAGTGTTCGGGGGGGGCCGGACACCGGGGAGCTGTTTTTT
.	.	TRBV6-5	TRBJ1-4	CASSYERQGEKLFF	TGTGCCAGCAGTTACGAACGGCAGGGTGAAAAACTGTTTTTT
.	TRBD2	TRBV5-4	TRBJ2-1	CASSLDGRPSYNEQFF	TGTGCCAGCAGCTTGGACGGGAGGCCTTCCTACAATGAGCAGTTCTTC
.	.	TRBV6-2/TRBV6-3	TRBJ1-5	CASSYAGGQPQHF	TGTGCCAGCAGTTACGCGGGGGGGCAGCCCCAGCATTTT
.	.	TRBV6-6	TRBJ1-3	CASSLGQSGGTIYF	TGTGCCAGCAGCCTGGGGCAGTCGGGGGGCACCATATATTTT
.	TRBD1	TRBV5-1	TRBJ2-7	CASSPGQGRSYEQYF	TGCGCCAGCAGCCCAGGACAGGGACGATCCTACGAGCAGTACTTC
.	TRBD1	TRBV7-6	TRBJ2-2	CASSLEPGQGNTGELFF	TGTGCCAGCAGCTTAGAACCTGGACAGGGCAACACCGGGGAGCTGTTTTTT
.	.	TRBV6-1	TRBJ2-1	CASSQPEGWEQFF	TGTGCCAGCAGCCAACCGGAGGGATGGGAGCAGTTCTTC
.	TRBD1	TRBV27	TRBJ2-7	CASRVLTGGWYEQYF	TGTGCCAGCAGAGTCTTGACAGGGGGCTGGTACGAGCAGTACTTC
once	.	TRBV2	TRBJ1-5	CASSELRYSNQPQHF	TGTGCCAGCAGTGAACTAAGATATAGCAATCAGCCCCAGCATTTT
few	.	TRBV6-1	TRBJ2-1	CASSEQGEQFF	TGTGCCAGCAGTGAGCAGGGGGAGCAGTTCTTC
.	.	TRBV3-1/TRBV3-2	TRBJ1-4	CASSQAPFKLFF	TGTGCCAGCAGCCAAGCCCCGTTTAAACTGTTTTTT
few	TRBD1	TRBV6-5	TRBJ2-7	CASSYQLDRVNEQYF	TGTGCCAGCAGTTACCAGTTGGACAGGGTAAACGAGCAGTACTTC